Listed below are T cell receptor beta chains from one sample, sequenced in a study of monozygotic twins with inflammatory bowel disease. TCRdb re-called the 5' RACE reads and gives one entry per CDR3 protein, without DNA. The table lists some 450,000 distinct CDR3 sequences, with 2% to 2.5% in the top ten. Sequencing input: blood. These receptors all come from a human donor with ulcerative colitis or Crohn's disease, or a healthy co-twin of an affected twin (not recorded which). Both conserved end residues are part of each CDR3.

length	V	J	CDR3
16	TRBV7-9	TRBJ2-3	CASSLYGSGTTDTQYF
17	TRBV10-3	TRBJ2-1	CAISEPGGQTSYNEQFF
16	TRBV7-2	TRBJ2-2	CASSLWGQEAGGELFF
13	TRBV12-3/TRBV12-4	TRBJ2-2	CASRFPSTGELFF
13	TRBV5-6	TRBJ1-2	CASSVTGDYGYTF
15	TRBV20-1	TRBJ1-1	CSAPPRTGRNTEAFF
14	TRBV5-1	TRBJ1-2	CASSITDSNYGYTF
14	TRBV18	TRBJ1-1	CASSQNQGDSEAFF
12	TRBV10-3	TRBJ1-3	CAITSSGNTIYF
16	TRBV14	TRBJ2-2	CASSQPRRQNTGELFF
19	TRBV7-6	TRBJ2-2	CASSLGPTGGKVWYGELFF
15	TRBV20-1	TRBJ1-6	CSARVGGASDSPLHF
14	TRBV5-6	TRBJ2-1	CASSPGTTYNEQFF
16	TRBV10-3	TRBJ2-1	CAISDPTSGGYNEQFF
15	TRBV10-3	TRBJ2-2	CAISEDTANTGELFF
16	TRBV7-3	TRBJ2-3	CASSPNPLSGVDTQYF
12	TRBV20-1	TRBJ1-6	CSALTGEEPLHF
13	TRBV7-2	TRBJ1-5	CASSSGQNQPQHF
16	TRBV6-1	TRBJ1-1	CASTLTRDRPNTEAFF
14	TRBV30	TRBJ2-1	CAWSPRDAYNEQFF
13	TRBV14	TRBJ2-7	CASSQYDQYEQYF
15	TRBV20-1	TRBJ2-7	CSARDRDSPIYEQYF
14	TRBV12-3/TRBV12-4	TRBJ2-7	CASTPQGAPYEQYF
15	TRBV6-2/TRBV6-3	TRBJ2-5	CASSYRSGGEKTQYF
13	TRBV5-1	TRBJ2-5	CASSRPIGETQYF
14	TRBV7-2	TRBJ2-5	CASSAGPVQETQYF
15	TRBV30	TRBJ2-4	CAWSSGLLTKNIQYF
14	TRBV27	TRBJ1-1	CASSLRTGATEAFF
14	TRBV28	TRBJ2-7	CASKPGTTRHEQYF
17	TRBV19	TRBJ1-4	CASSRRSTGLTNEKLFF
13	TRBV18	TRBJ2-7	CASSPAATHEQYF
13	TRBV7-2	TRBJ2-3	CASSSGGADTQYF
15	TRBV5-5	TRBJ1-1	CASSSLGPRGAEAFF
16	TRBV3-1	TRBJ2-1	CASSRTGTVSYNEQFF
15	TRBV6-1	TRBJ1-1	CASSQFGTWNTEAFF
14	TRBV20-1	TRBJ2-3	CSAQTSGYTDTQYF
16	TRBV7-7	TRBJ2-1	CASSLAGDRQGNEQFF
15	TRBV7-2	TRBJ1-1	CASSLAQRGRTEAFF
12	TRBV7-9	TRBJ1-1	CASSSRPDEAFF
14	TRBV12-3/TRBV12-4	TRBJ1-1	CASRAASLGAEAFF
14	TRBV12-3/TRBV12-4	TRBJ1-5	CASTSGYSNQPQHF
13	TRBV10-3	TRBJ1-6	CAISDSPISPLHF
13	TRBV10-3	TRBJ2-7	CAISWLGGGEQYF
12	TRBV24-1	TRBJ2-7	CATTGSPYEQYF
16	TRBV18	TRBJ2-1	CASSPPDRTTYNEQFF
14	TRBV6-1	TRBJ1-2	CASSLTGTRYGYTF
13	TRBV18	TRBJ2-3	CASSPEMGDTQYF
16	TRBV4-1	TRBJ2-1	CASSQVVLAGYNEQFF
13	TRBV29-1	TRBJ1-1	CSGRQGIKSEAFF
15	TRBV5-1	TRBJ2-5	CASSLALANQETQYF
16	TRBV28	TRBJ2-3	CASSLVDRRSGDTQYF
14	TRBV20-1	TRBJ1-2	CSARDYPESVGYTF
13	TRBV6-5	TRBJ1-3	CASRLSGGNTIYF
14	TRBV7-6	TRBJ2-1	CASSFVDRDNEQFF